These 29 T cell receptor beta chains share one sample of origin, sequenced in a study of CD8 T cells in ankylosing spondylitis. Whole-study results and caveats: Seemingly characteristic of ankylosing spondylitis blood was a TCR beta motif consisting of about 8 highly homologous variants.

Their antigens remain unidentified. TCRdb redid the calling of the 5' RACE reads with MiXCR, one entry per CDR3 protein. The table has a few hundred thousand distinct CDR3 sequences, just under 7.5% seen once; the top ten hold around 14%. What was sequenced was blood, either unsorted or a sorted T cell fraction (not recorded which). The source of these receptors is a male donor with ankylosing spondylitis.

CDR3 nucleotide sequence: TGCAGTGCTCCCCGGGGGGGCTTACTCTACGAGCAGTACTTC. This sequence encodes CSAPRGGLLYEQYF. V is TRBV20-1 and J is TRBJ2-7; 8 positions match TRBD2. Germline CDR1 and CDR2: DFQATT and SNEGSKA (reference sequence). The CDR3 runs 14 residues. V lost 5 bases to trimming and J lost 3 bases; unmatched junction nucleotides: 9.

This clonotype showed up many times. This rearrangement joins TRBV28 to TRBJ1-1; D perhaps matches TRBD1 (5 bases). Germline V lookup: CDR1 MDHEN, CDR2 SYDVKM. The CDR3 runs 14 residues. V lost 4 bases to trimming and J lost 0 bases, with 9 bases between them. Written as DNA, the CDR3 is TGTGCCAGCAGTTCCCGGACACTGAACACTGAAGCTTTCTTT. Translated, it gives CASSSRTLNTEAFF.

The V call is TRBV7-6, the J call TRBJ1-4; TRBD1 agrees at 11 bases. After removal of 5 bases from V and 10 bases from J, the junction contained 9 bases not matched to a gene. Germline loops: CDR1 SGHVS, CDR2 FNYEAQ. The CDR3 runs to 15 residues. Here the CDR3 reads CASSLRTGGAGKLFF. CDR3 sequence (DNA): TGTGCCAGCAGCCTCCGGACAGGGGGCGCGGGAAAACTGTTTTTT.

This clonotype was counted a single time. The chain carries TRBV20-1 and TRBJ2-3, with TRBD2 matching over 11 bases. This CDR3 spans 16 amino acids. Trimming took 4 bases from V and 2 from J; bases not matched to a gene: 8. Germline assignment: CDR1 DFQATT and CDR2 SNEGSKA (reference sequence). CDR3 in DNA: TGCAGTGCTACCCGACTAGCGGGGACGTTCACAGATACGCAGTATTTT. This sequence encodes CSATRLAGTFTDTQYF.

The chain has TRBV9 and TRBJ2-7, with D possibly matching TRBD2 (5 bases). The CDR3 spans 13 residues. The germline CDR1 and CDR2 sequences are SGDLS and YYNGEE. With 0 bases removed from V and 5 bases from J, the gap between germline ends came to 9 bases. The CDR3 region has the DNA TGTGCCAGCAGCGTAGGAGCCGGGAACGAGCAGTACTTC. Translated: CASSVGAGNEQYF.

In this sample, this clonotype turned up a few times. This rearrangement joins TRBV6-2 or TRBV6-3 to TRBJ2-1, with D possibly called TRBD1 or TRBD2 (7 bases each). CDR1 is MNHEY and CDR2 is SVGEGT in the germline V gene. The CDR3 covers 16 residues. Between the trimmed V and J ends, which lost 5 bases and 4 bases, there was a span of 18 bases. The CDR3 region is CASSITGARGYNEQFF. The CDR3 DNA reads TGTGCCAGCAGTATCACAGGGGCGCGGGGGTACAATGAGCAGTTCTTC.

In this sample, this clonotype turned up many times. The chain links TRBV29-1 to TRBJ2-1; D unresolved. Germline V gene lookup returns CDR1 SQVTM and CDR2 ANQGSEA. V was cut by 4 bases and J by 1 base, with 17 bases left in between. The length of the CDR3 is 16 residues. The CDR3 protein is CSVVWASALSYNEQFF. The DNA of the CDR3 is TGCAGCGTTGTGTGGGCCTCGGCTCTATCCTACAATGAGCAGTTCTTC.

This clonotype was detected many times. The genes are TRBV12-3 or TRBV12-4 and TRBJ2-6, with D unclear. There are 14 residues in the CDR3. V lost 3 bases to trimming and J lost 13 bases, with 16 bases between them. CDR3 in amino acids: CASSFPESVAVLTF. Written as DNA, the CDR3 is TGTGCCAGCAGTTTCCCCGAATCGGTTGCAGTCCTGACTTTC.

This clonotype was found many times. V usage is TRBV20-1 and J usage is TRBJ2-7; 13 nucleotides match TRBD2. J was trimmed by 3 bases and V by 6 bases; bases with no gene match: 8. The CDR3 spans 15 residues. Per the germline V gene, CDR1 is DFQATT and CDR2 is SNEGSKA (reference sequence). This CDR3 reads CSALGLAGAYYEQYF. In DNA form, the CDR3 reads TGCAGTGCGTTAGGACTAGCGGGGGCCTACTACGAGCAGTACTTC.

This clonotype was seen repeatedly, ten times or more. The chain is built from TRBV3-1 and TRBJ1-2, with D perhaps TRBD1 (5 bases). This CDR3 is 14 amino acids long. CDR1 is LGHDT, CDR2 YNNKEL, per germline (reference sequence). V lost 3 bases and J lost 4, with 12 bases in between. CDR3 sequence: CASSQGREIYGYTF. The CDR3 bases are TGTGCCAGCAGCCAGGGCAGGGAAATCTATGGCTACACCTTC. Together with reference TRBV3-1 and TRBJ1-2, the CDR3 gives the full variable domain: DTAVSQTPKYLVTQMGNDKSIKCEQNLGHDTMYWYKQDSKKFLKIMFSYNNKELIINETVPNRFSPKSPDKAHLNLHINSLELGDSAVYFCASSQGREIYGYTFGSGTRLTVV.

This clonotype was counted many times. In DNA, the CDR3 is TGTGCCAGCAGCCTGATCCCATCTGGGGCCAACGTCCTGACTTTC. This translates into CASSLIPSGANVLTF. The V gene is TRBV3-1, the J gene TRBJ2-6; D gene unclear. Germline V gene data show CDR1 as LGHDT and CDR2 as YNNKEL (reference sequence). This CDR3 is 15 amino acids long. Trimming left V 4 bases short and J 1 base short, with 8 bases between.

This clonotype was counted ten times or more. V usage is TRBV5-1 and J usage is TRBJ1-1; D ambiguous. The CDR3 consists of 13 residues. Germline lookup yields CDR1 SGHRS and CDR2 YFSETQ. V was pared by 5 bases and J by 0 bases, with 8 bases between. The CDR3, as DNA: TGCGCCAGCAGGACCGAATTGAACACTGAAGCTTTCTTT. Protein product: CASRTELNTEAFF.

This clonotype was seen at least ten times. The chain uses TRBV4-3 and TRBJ2-1; D might be TRBD2 (5 bases). CDR3 size: 15 residues. Trimming removed 3 bases from V and 6 bases from J, with 15 bases in between. From germline, CDR1 is LGHNA and CDR2 YSLEER. CDR3 loop: CASSHLLVAGNEQFF. The DNA for the CDR3 is TGCGCCAGCAGCCACCTACTAGTCGCGGGCAATGAGCAGTTCTTC.

In this sample, this clonotype turned up a few times. V and J are TRBV9 and TRBJ2-7; D may correspond to TRBD1 or TRBD2 (5 bases each). The V and J ends lost 3 bases and 3 bases respectively, with 10 bases between them. Germline values: CDR1 SGDLS, CDR2 YYNGEE. The CDR3 has 13 residues. As DNA, the CDR3 is TGTGCCAGCAGCGAGGGACCGAACTACGAGCAGTACTTC. It encodes CASSEGPNYEQYF.

In this sample, this clonotype turned up many times. The chain links TRBV24-1 to TRBJ2-2; no clear D. The CDR3 has 13 amino acids. The V end was cut by 1 base, the J end by 6 bases, with 5 bases between. Germline-derived CDR1 and CDR2 are KGHDR and SFDVKD. CDR3 coding DNA: TGTGCCACCAGTGATTTCTGGGCCGGGGAGCTGTTTTTT. Encoded protein: CATSDFWAGELFF.

V gene TRBV4-3 combines with J gene TRBJ2-3, with 12 bases that match TRBD2. The germline V gene has CDR1 LGHNA and CDR2 YSLEER. J gave up 2 bases and V 4 bases, and 4 bases lay outside the gene matches. This CDR3 comprises 16 residues. The CDR3 is CASSRRTSGNTDTQYF. CDR3 in DNA: TGCGCCAGCAGCCGGAGGACTAGCGGGAACACAGATACGCAGTATTTT.

This clonotype has more than one count but fewer than ten. V usage is TRBV20-1 and J usage is TRBJ1-5, with TRBD1 as a possible D gene (5 bases). This CDR3 has 13 residues. The V gene's germline CDR1 is DFQATT and CDR2 SNEGSKA (reference sequence). Trimming pared 1 base from V and 6 bases from J, leaving 10 bases between. DNA for the CDR3: TGCAGTGCTAGAGTAAGGGGAATTCAGCCCCAGCATTTT. Its protein product is CSARVRGIQPQHF.

This clonotype was observed a handful of times. The chain is built from TRBV10-1 and TRBJ2-7, with 10 bases identical to TRBD2. The CDR3 runs 16 residues. V shed 2 bases, J shed 2 bases, and the junction held 6 bases outside the gene matches. Germline V gene data show CDR1 as WNHNN and CDR2 as SYGVQD (reference sequence). CDR3 protein: CASSEDGTSDTYEQYF. DNA of the CDR3: TGCGCCAGCAGTGAGGATGGGACTAGCGATACCTACGAGCAGTACTTC.

This clonotype was seen repeatedly, ten times or more. The chain is built from TRBV28 and TRBJ2-1, with 9 bases aligning to TRBD2. From germline, CDR1 is MDHEN and CDR2 SYDVKM. Trimming at V came to 4 bases and at J to 1 base, leaving 5 bases not matched to a gene. This CDR3 has 16 amino acids. CDR3 region: CASSSEREASYNEQFF. In nucleotides, the CDR3 is TGTGCCAGCAGTTCAGAGCGGGAGGCGTCCTACAATGAGCAGTTCTTC.

This clonotype was observed at least ten times. This CDR3 is CASSQDTRPYGYTF. In nucleotides, the CDR3 is TGCGCCAGCAGCCAAGATACACGACCATATGGCTACACCTTC. This rearrangement joins TRBV4-1 to TRBJ1-2, with unresolved D. This CDR3 region has 14 residues. Germline V lookup: CDR1 MGHRA, CDR2 YSYEKL. Trimming left V 0 bases short and J 5 bases short, with 10 bases between.

This clonotype has at least ten counts. V gene TRBV5-1 combines with J gene TRBJ1-1; no firm D call. This CDR3 spans 15 amino acids. Per the germline V gene, CDR1 is SGHRS and CDR2 is YFSETQ. V shed 0 bases and J shed 0 bases, with 9 bases lying between them. This CDR3 is CASSLERGLNTEAFF. DNA of the CDR3: TGCGCCAGCAGCTTGGAGCGGGGATTGAACACTGAAGCTTTCTTT.

This clonotype turned up a few times. The chain links TRBV4-3 to TRBJ2-7, with D possibly matching TRBD2 (6 bases). Germline V gene lookup returns CDR1 LGHNA and CDR2 YSLEER. V shed 4 bases and J shed 7 bases, with 14 bases lying between them. The CDR3 runs 13 residues. The CDR3: CASSLGTSGEQYF. The CDR3 nucleotides read TGCGCCAGCAGCCTCGGGACTTCGGGGGAGCAGTACTTC.

Many counts were recorded for this clonotype. V gene TRBV4-3 combines with J gene TRBJ2-3, with no clear D. Looked up from germline, CDR1 is LGHNA and CDR2 is YSLEER. With 0 bases removed from V and 0 bases from J, the gap between germline ends came to 19 bases. This CDR3 has 19 residues. CDR3 nucleotides: TGCGCCAGCAGCCAAGATAGTGGAAGCGTCGATGCTAGCACAGATACGCAGTATTTT. Its protein product is CASSQDSGSVDASTDTQYF.

This clonotype was seen many times. The rearrangement joins TRBV4-2 to TRBJ1-4; TRBD1 might be the D (6 bases). Germline V gives CDR1 LGHNA, CDR2 YNFKEQ. V shed 4 bases and J shed 1 base, with 7 bases lying between them. This CDR3 has 14 amino acids. The DNA for the CDR3 is TGTGCCAGCAGCCCAGGGGTAACTAATGAAAAACTGTTTTTT. Amino acid sequence: CASSPGVTNEKLFF.

There are many counts of this clonotype. This rearrangement joins TRBV7-9 to TRBJ2-7; 10 bases agree with TRBD1. From germline, CDR1 is SEHNR and CDR2 FQNEAQ (reference sequence). The trim removed 5 bases at V and 6 bases at J, leaving 10 bases unmatched. This CDR3 comprises 15 residues. CDR3 sequence: CASSSPGQGTSEQYF. The CDR3 nucleotides read TGTGCCAGCAGCAGTCCGGGACAGGGGACTAGCGAGCAGTACTTC.

The sample holds many counts of this clonotype. The rearrangement uses TRBV10-3 and TRBJ1-1; D not certain. The CDR3 is 13 residues long. Trimming took 9 bases from V and 2 from J, leaving 13 bases between them. Germline values: CDR1 ENHRY, CDR2 SYGVKD. CDR3 in amino acids: CAIRTQSNTEAFF. In DNA form, the CDR3 reads TGTGCCATTAGGACTCAGAGTAACACTGAAGCTTTCTTT.

Ten or more counts support this clonotype. This chain links TRBV5-1 with TRBJ1-1, with 8 bases identical to TRBD1. Trimming cost V 4 bases and J 3 bases; bases outside gene matches: 8. The CDR3 sequence is 15 residues long. Germline V CDR1 and CDR2: SGHRS, YFSETQ. CDR3 in DNA: TGCGCCAGCAGCGAAAACAGGGGGTGGGACACTGAAGCTTTCTTT. It yields the protein CASSENRGWDTEAFF.

This clonotype has a count of ten or more. This rearrangement joins TRBV6-2 or TRBV6-3 to TRBJ2-2; D call uncertain. Between the trimmed V and J ends, which lost 0 bases and 1 base, there was a span of 3 bases. In germline, CDR1 is MNHEY, CDR2 SVGEGT. The CDR3 covers 14 residues. The CDR3 sequence: CASSYSRNTGELFF. The CDR3 DNA sequence: TGTGCCAGCAGTTACTCGAGGAACACCGGGGAGCTGTTTTTT.

This clonotype was seen only a few times. The chain recombines TRBV4-1 with TRBJ1-1; TRBD1 is a possible D gene (5 bases). Germline V gene lookup returns CDR1 MGHRA and CDR2 YSYEKL. Trimming stripped 2 bases from V and 6 bases from J, with 13 bases between. The CDR3 runs to 14 residues. CDR3 bases: TGCGCCAGCAGCCAACTAGGTGGGGCACCTGAAGCTTTCTTT. It encodes CASSQLGGAPEAFF.